This TCR beta chain was sequenced for a study of siplizumab effects on memory and regulatory T cells. Study-wide results and limits: Alloreactive sequences that could be traced to unstimulated CD4+ memory cells showed a significant reduction under siplizumab.

This CDR3 region has 12 residues. V lost 0 bases, J lost 4 bases, and 5 bases lay in between. In germline, CDR1 is GTSNPN, CDR2 SVGIG (reference sequence). To note about this clone: The antigen remains unidentified.

Generated by immunoSEQ multiplex PCR, the TCRdb table keeps only in-frame clones and is missing some. The sample carries approximately 52,000 clones, less than 98% recorded once. Sequencing used naive CD4+ T cells sorted from blood. The sequence derives from a human donor in good health. The rearrangement links TRBV30 to TRBJ2-3; no reliable D call. The CDR3 DNA follows: TGTGCCTGGAGTGTAAATCCAGATACGCAGTATTTT. Its protein product is CAWSVNPDTQYF.